A single sample gave rise to the 14 T cell receptor beta chains below, sequenced in a study of beta chain features in type 1 diabetes. These TCRs' antigens remain unknown. Findings and limits, study-wide: A moderate, significant TCRB CDR3 shortening appeared in type 1 diabetes across four CD4+ subsets.

The study reverse transcribed the entire isolated RNA, so it sequenced expressed TCRB transcripts. The repertoire was sequenced with immunoSEQ multiplex PCR; TCRdb's copy has only in-frame clones and lacks some. The table shows 400,000 or so clones, with roughly a tenth occurring only once. The sequenced sample consisted of central memory CD4+ T cells from blood. The receptors originated from a man in his thirties or forties with type 1 diabetes.

The chain employs TRBV25-1 and TRBJ1-1; D remains ambiguous. The CDR3 spans 15 residues. V shed 5 bases and J shed 3 bases, with 16 bases lying between them. Germline assignment: CDR1 MGHDK and CDR2 SYGVNS. The CDR3 reads CASSLLGSGDTEAFF. The CDR3 DNA follows: TGTGCCAGCAGTCTCCTGGGGAGCGGGGACACTGAAGCTTTCTTT. Complete variable domain (other parts from reference TRBV25-1 and TRBJ1-1): EADIYQTPRYLVIGTGKKITLECSQTMGHDKMYWYQQDPGMELHLIHYSYGVNSTEKGDLSSESTVSRIRTEHFPLTLESARPSHTSQYLCASSLLGSGDTEAFFGQGTRLTVV.

This clone was counted only a few times. V usage is TRBV5-1 and J usage is TRBJ2-7; 8 nucleotides agree with TRBD1. This CDR3 region has 15 residues. Germline V gene sequence: CDR1 SGHRS, CDR2 YFSETQ. The ends lost 4 bases at V and 0 bases at J; junction bases unmatched: 6. The CDR3 region has the DNA TGCGCCAGCAGCACAGGACAGGGAGGCTCCTACGAGCAGTACTTC. This translates into CASSTGQGGSYEQYF.

This clone turned up a few times. V gene TRBV4-1 combines with J gene TRBJ1-5; no clear D gene. Trimming stripped 0 bases from V and 4 bases from J, with 7 bases between. This CDR3 region has 14 residues. CDR1 MGHRA and CDR2 YSYEKL come from the germline V gene. This CDR3 is CASSQESGNQPQHF. The CDR3 nucleotides are TGCGCCAGCAGCCAAGAATCGGGAAATCAGCCCCAGCATTTT.

The rearrangement joins TRBV29-1 to TRBJ2-7; perhaps TRBD2 as D (6 bases). The CDR3 sequence is 15 residues long. The germline V gene has CDR1 SQVTM and CDR2 ANQGSEA. V was shortened by 5 bases and J by 3 bases, with 20 bases between the two germline ends. CDR3 sequence (DNA): TGCAGCGTTCAGTCCAAAAACGCCGGGGGCTACGAGCAGTACTTC. Translation: CSVQSKNAGGYEQYF.

This clone was recorded a few times. The chain employs TRBV9 and TRBJ1-5; maybe TRBD1 (6 bases). Trimming took 3 bases from V and 3 from J, leaving 13 bases between them. Germline V gene lookup returns CDR1 SGDLS and CDR2 YYNGEE. The CDR3 sequence is 15 residues long. DNA of the CDR3: TGTGCCAGCAGCGCCTCGGGGGCCAACAATCAGCCCCAGCATTTT. It specifies CASSASGANNQPQHF.

This clone has a handful of counts. The V gene is TRBV7-6, the J gene TRBJ2-1; TRBD1 matches at 7 bases. V lost 5 bases, J lost 14 bases, and 9 bases stayed unmatched. This CDR3 spans 12 amino acids. CDR1 is SGHVS and CDR2 is FNYEAQ in the germline V gene. The CDR3 is CASSPSGTVKFF. CDR3 DNA sequence: TGTGCCAGCAGCCCCTCCGGGACAGTAAAGTTCTTC.

This clone appeared many times. This chain links TRBV2 with TRBJ2-3; maybe TRBD2 (6 bases). V lost 7 bases and J lost 5, with 10 bases in between. CDR3 length: 12 residues. CDR1 is SNHLY and CDR2 is FYNNEI in the germline V gene. The CDR3 nucleotides are TGTGCCAGCATAGCAGCGGGAGATACGCAGTATTTT. Residues: CASIAAGDTQYF.

This clone came up a few times. The chain uses TRBV19 and TRBJ2-5, with D possibly being TRBD1 or TRBD2 (5 bases each). CDR1 and CDR2 from the germline V gene are LNHDA and SQIVND (reference sequence). This CDR3 has 12 amino acids. V was pared by 8 bases and J by 3 bases, with 10 bases between. The CDR3, as DNA: TGTGCCAGTGGGACCGCAAAAGAGACCCAGTACTTC. The encoded protein is CASGTAKETQYF.

The CDR3 is CASSIYGRDIPNEKLFF. For the CDR3, the DNA is TGTGCCAGTAGTATATATGGCAGGGATATACCTAATGAAAAACTGTTTTTT. The chain recombines TRBV19 with TRBJ1-4; perhaps TRBD1 as D (5 bases). V shed 2 bases and J shed 3 bases, with 16 bases lying between them. The CDR3 spans 17 residues. Germline loops: CDR1 LNHDA, CDR2 SQIVND (reference sequence). Combining the CDR3 with reference TRBV19 and TRBJ1-4 gives the whole variable domain DGGITQSPKYLFRKEGQNVTLSCEQNLNHDAMYWYRQDPGQGLRLIYYSQIVNDFQKGDIAEGYSVSREKKESFPLTVTSAQKNPTAFYLCASSIYGRDIPNEKLFFGSGTQLSVL.

This clone was seen many times. V gene TRBV4-2 combines with J gene TRBJ2-7; the D gene is possibly TRBD1 (5 bases). There are 15 residues in the CDR3. Germline V gene sequence: CDR1 LGHNA, CDR2 YNFKEQ. Deletions cut 0 bases from V and 3 bases from J, with 12 bases between. Here the CDR3 reads CASSQDRTLRYEQYF. The CDR3 DNA reads TGTGCCAGCAGCCAAGATAGGACACTCCGCTACGAGCAGTACTTC.

This clone was counted a few times. The chain carries TRBV29-1 and TRBJ2-7, with TRBD1 matching over 7 bases. Trimming removed 5 bases from V and 4 bases from J; junction bases left unmatched: 8. Germline CDR1 SQVTM, CDR2 ANQGSEA. The CDR3 is 13 amino acids. CDR3 in amino acids: CSVKRGQFYEQYF. Written as DNA, the CDR3 is TGCAGCGTTAAAAGGGGACAGTTTTACGAGCAGTACTTC.

This clone turned up a few times. A clone one base away is much larger, so this may be a read error. The chain combines TRBV2 with TRBJ2-7, with 9 bases aligning to TRBD1. This CDR3 is 13 amino acids long. Trimming cost V 6 bases and J 2 bases; bases outside gene matches: 2. In germline, CDR1 is SNHLY, CDR2 FYNNEI. The DNA for the CDR3 is TGTGCCAGCAGGGGGACAGGGACCTACGAGCAGTACTTC. Residues: CASRGTGTYEQYF.

The chain employs TRBV10-3 and TRBJ1-5; D may be TRBD1 (5 bases). The CDR3 is 16 amino acids. V dropped 4 bases and J dropped 0 bases, with 13 bases sitting between them. Germline CDR1 reads ENHRY; CDR2 reads SYGVKD. CDR3 sequence: CAISGTGTYSNQPQHF. As DNA, the CDR3 is TGTGCCATCAGTGGGACCGGGACTTATAGCAATCAGCCCCAGCATTTT.

This clone has ten or more counts. The gene calls are TRBV7-2 and TRBJ1-5; 8 positions agree with TRBD1. The CDR3 has 13 amino acids. Per germline, CDR1 SGHTA and CDR2 FQGNSA. V trimming: 5 bases; J trimming: 9 bases; junction bases outside the gene matches: 6. The CDR3 here is CASSQDRVTPQHF. In DNA form, the CDR3 reads TGTGCCAGCAGCCAGGACAGGGTTACGCCCCAGCATTTT. Using reference TRBV7-2 and TRBJ1-5 for the parts outside the CDR3, the full variable domain is GAGVSQSPSNKVTEKGKDVELRCDPISGHTALYWYRQSLGQGLEFLIYFQGNSAPDKSGLPSDRFSAERTGGSVSTLTIQRTQQEDSAVYLCASSQDRVTPQHFGDGTRLSIL.